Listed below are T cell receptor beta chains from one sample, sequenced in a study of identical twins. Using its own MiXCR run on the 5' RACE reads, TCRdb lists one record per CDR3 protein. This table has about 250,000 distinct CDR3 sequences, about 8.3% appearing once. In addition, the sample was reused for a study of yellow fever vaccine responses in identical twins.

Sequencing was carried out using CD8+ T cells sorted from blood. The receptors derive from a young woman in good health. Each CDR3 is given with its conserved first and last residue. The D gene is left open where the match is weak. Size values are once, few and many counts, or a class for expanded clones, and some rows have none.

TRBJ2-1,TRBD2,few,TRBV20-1,CSASSGRASYNEQFF,TGCAGTGCTTCTAGCGGGAGGGCTTCCTACAATGAGCAGTTCTTC
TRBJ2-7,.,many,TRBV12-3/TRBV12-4,CASSSRTANPYEQYF,TGTGCCAGCAGTTCCCGGACAGCCAATCCCTACGAGCAGTACTTC
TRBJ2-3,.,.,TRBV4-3,CASSQGGSYTDTQYF,TGCGCCAGCAGCCAAGGGGGCAGTTACACAGATACGCAGTATTTT
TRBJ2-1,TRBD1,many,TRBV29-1,CSVPPGQGTYNEQFF,TGCAGCGTTCCCCCTGGACAGGGCACCTACAATGAGCAGTTCTTC
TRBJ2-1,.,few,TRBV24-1,CATRPSGNNEQFF,TGTGCCACCCGTCCTTCCGGAAACAATGAGCAGTTCTTC
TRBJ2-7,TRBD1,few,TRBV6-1,CASGTGTLYEQYF,TGTGCCAGCGGGACAGGCACCCTTTACGAGCAGTACTTC
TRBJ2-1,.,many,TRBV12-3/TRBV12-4,CASSLVVGEQFF,TGTGCCAGCAGTTTAGTGGTTGGTGAGCAGTTCTTC
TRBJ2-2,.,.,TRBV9,CASGPDTGELFF,TGTGCCAGCGGCCCAGACACCGGGGAGCTGTTTTTT
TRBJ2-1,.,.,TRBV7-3,CASSSDSKESSYNEQFF,TGTGCCAGCAGCTCGGACTCAAAAGAGAGCTCCTACAATGAGCAGTTCTTC
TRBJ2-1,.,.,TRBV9,CASSPYPTRDEQFF,TGTGCCAGCAGCCCTTACCCTACTAGAGATGAGCAGTTCTTC
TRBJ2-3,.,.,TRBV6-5,CASSYSPGASTDTQYF,TGTGCCAGCAGTTACTCGCCGGGGGCTAGCACAGATACGCAGTATTTT
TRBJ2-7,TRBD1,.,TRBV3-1,CASSHRGQVYEQYF,TGTGCCAGCAGCCACCGCGGACAGGTCTACGAGCAGTACTTC
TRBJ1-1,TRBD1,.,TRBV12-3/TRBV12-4,CASSVTGVNTEAFF,TGTGCCAGCAGTGTTACAGGGGTGAACACTGAAGCTTTCTTT
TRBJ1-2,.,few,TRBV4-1,CASSQEAVFHGYTF,TGCGCCAGCAGCCAAGAAGCGGTCTTCCATGGCTACACCTTC
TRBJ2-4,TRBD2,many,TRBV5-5,CASSFGGLDIQYF,TGTGCCAGCAGCTTCGGGGGGTTGGACATTCAGTACTTC
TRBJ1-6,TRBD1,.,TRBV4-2,CASSQGAGGYNSPLHF,TGTGCCAGCAGCCAAGGGGCAGGGGGCTATAATTCACCCCTCCACTTT
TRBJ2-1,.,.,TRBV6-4,CASSDNRVDEQFF,TGTGCCAGCAGTGACAACAGGGTCGATGAGCAGTTCTTC
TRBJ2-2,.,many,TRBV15,CATSSRWEMNTGELFF,TGTGCCACCAGCAGCCGGTGGGAGATGAACACCGGGGAGCTGTTTTTT
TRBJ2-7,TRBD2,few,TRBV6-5,CASSTLAGGSYEQYF,TGTGCCAGCAGTACTCTAGCGGGAGGGTCTTACGAGCAGTACTTC
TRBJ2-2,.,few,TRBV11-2,CAAPAGRTGELFF,TGTGCCGCGCCGGCAGGGCGCACCGGGGAGCTGTTTTTT
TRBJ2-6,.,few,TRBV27,CASSLVDSGANVLTF,TGTGCCAGCAGTTTAGTTGACTCTGGGGCCAACGTCCTGACTTTC
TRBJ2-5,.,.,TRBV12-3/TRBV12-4,CASSLRGDSGEAQYF,TGTGCCAGCAGTTTAAGGGGGGACTCTGGAGAAGCCCAGTACTTC
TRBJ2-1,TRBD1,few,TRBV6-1,CASSEARDRINEQFF,TGTGCCAGCAGTGAAGCGCGGGACAGGATCAATGAGCAGTTCTTC
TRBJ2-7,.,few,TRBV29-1,CSVYGTIRPREQYF,TGCAGCGTCTACGGGACGATTCGGCCGCGCGAGCAGTACTTC
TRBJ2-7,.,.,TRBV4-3,CASSQDRTSYEQYF,TGCGCCAGCAGCCAAGATCGGACATCCTACGAGCAGTACTTC
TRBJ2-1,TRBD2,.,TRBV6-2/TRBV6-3,CASKSGSGKYEQFF,TGTGCCAGCAAGAGCGGGAGTGGGAAGTATGAGCAGTTCTTC
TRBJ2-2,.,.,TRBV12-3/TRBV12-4,CASSLGSLGESGELFF,TGTGCCAGCAGTTTAGGCTCGCTTGGGGAGTCCGGGGAGCTGTTTTTT
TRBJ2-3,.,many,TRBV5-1,CASSLGQRTDTQYF,TGCGCCAGCAGCTTGGGACAGCGCACAGATACGCAGTATTTT
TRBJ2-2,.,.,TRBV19,CASSMARRELFF,TGTGCCAGTAGTATGGCCCGGAGGGAGCTGTTTTTT
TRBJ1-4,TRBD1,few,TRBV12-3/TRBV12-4,CASGQGEDEKLFF,TGTGCCAGCGGACAGGGGGAGGATGAAAAACTGTTTTTT
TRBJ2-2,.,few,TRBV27,CASSRPGNTGELFF,TGTGCCAGCAGTCGGCCGGGAAACACCGGGGAGCTGTTTTTT
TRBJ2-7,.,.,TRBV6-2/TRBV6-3,CASSYVDGPYEQYF,TGTGCCAGCAGTTACGTGGACGGACCCTACGAGCAGTACTTC
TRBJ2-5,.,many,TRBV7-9,CASSSTPGPGGETQYF,TGTGCCAGCAGCTCAACACCGGGACCAGGCGGGGAGACCCAGTACTTC
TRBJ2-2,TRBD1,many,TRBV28,CASSSPRDRVWELFF,TGTGCCAGCAGTTCCCCCCGGGACAGGGTTTGGGAGCTGTTTTTT
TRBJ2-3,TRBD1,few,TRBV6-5,CASSYAGTGQLSTDTQYF,TGTGCCAGCAGTTATGCCGGGACAGGGCAACTTAGCACAGATACGCAGTATTTT
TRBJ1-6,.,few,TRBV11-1,CASSLGPNRAPLHF,TGTGCCAGCAGCTTAGGCCCGAACAGGGCCCCCCTCCACTTT
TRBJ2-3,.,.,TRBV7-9,CASSLASLVTSTDTQYF,TGTGCCAGCAGCTTAGCTTCACTAGTCACTAGCACAGATACGCAGTATTTT
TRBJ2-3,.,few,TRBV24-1,CATSGAEGPSTDTQYF,TGTGCCACCAGCGGGGCCGAGGGCCCAAGCACAGATACGCAGTATTTT
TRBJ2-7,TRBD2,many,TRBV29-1,CSVATSGRDYEQYF,TGCAGCGTTGCTACTAGCGGGAGAGACTACGAGCAGTACTTC
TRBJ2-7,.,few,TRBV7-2,CASSIIEGGGSEQYF,TGTGCCAGCAGCATAATAGAGGGGGGGGGCTCCGAGCAGTACTTC
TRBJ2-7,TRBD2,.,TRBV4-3,CASSQDWREDNEQYF,TGCGCCAGCAGCCAAGATTGGCGGGAGGATAACGAGCAGTACTTC
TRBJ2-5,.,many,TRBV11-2,CASSHWTDQETQYF,TGTGCCAGCAGTCATTGGACAGATCAAGAGACCCAGTACTTC
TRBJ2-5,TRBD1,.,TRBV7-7,CASSLTQGAGETQYF,TGTGCTAGCAGCCTCACGCAGGGGGCTGGAGAGACCCAGTACTTC
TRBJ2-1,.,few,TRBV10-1,CASRDGPGMSSYNEQFF,TGCGCCAGCAGAGATGGACCGGGAATGAGCTCCTACAATGAGCAGTTCTTC
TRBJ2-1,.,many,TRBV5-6,CASSLGVFGQYNEQFF,TGTGCCAGCAGCTTGGGAGTTTTTGGACAGTACAATGAGCAGTTCTTC
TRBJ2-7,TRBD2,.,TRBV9,CASSVWLADTYEQYF,TGTGCCAGCAGCGTATGGCTAGCGGACACCTACGAGCAGTACTTC
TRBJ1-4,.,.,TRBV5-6,CASSHKSSGIGEKLFF,TGTGCCAGCAGTCACAAGTCGTCGGGAATTGGAGAAAAACTGTTTTTT
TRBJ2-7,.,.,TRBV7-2,CASSSPNQYLYEQYF,TGTGCTAGCAGCTCCCCTAACCAGTACCTCTACGAGCAGTACTTC